What follows is one T cell receptor (beta chain) and its context. Its antigen is still unknown. Trimming left V 7 bases short and J 5 bases short, with 13 bases between. CDR1 LGHNT and CDR2 FRNRAP come from the germline V gene. There are 13 residues in the CDR3. The data were taken from a study of T cells in localized non-small cell lung cancer. Points from the study as a whole: Out of the top 100 tumor clones, a median roughly 50 were seen in adjacent lung. Uninvolved adjacent lung, not tumor, had the highest T cell clonality. Longer overall survival was seen with higher T cell density measured in blood.

Repertoires were generated with immunoSEQ multiplex PCR, while TCRdb's copy carries only in-frame clones and drops some. In the table there are 45,000 or so clones, approximately 90% of which are singletons. V and J are TRBV12-5 and TRBJ2-3; D not resolved. Sequenced material: PBMCs, taken before any cancer treatment. The receptor's source is a man between 40 and 75 years old with stage II lung adenocarcinoma. The CDR3 protein is CASALSEEDTQYF. In nucleotides, the CDR3 is TGTGCTAGTGCCTTGTCCGAAGAAGATACGCAGTATTTT.